Reported below is one T cell receptor (beta chain). Original methodology: Nucleated cell number was recorded as an estimate derived from reference gene primer amplification. Generated by immunoSEQ multiplex PCR, the TCRdb table keeps only in-frame clones and is missing some. V and J calls and clone size are given by that table; D and trimming were obtained from the DNA. The sample lists 300,000 to 400,000 clones; around nine tenths were seen once. The sample comes from a study of blood T cell repertoires in COVID-19. For the study at large: Samples came from the United States, Italy and Spain, spanning acute and convalescent COVID-19. PBMCs, B-cell-depleted T cells, or T cells were the source of the cDNA or gDNA that made up the material.

Trimming took off 5 bases at V and 8 bases at J, with 15 bases between the two ends. Germline lookup yields CDR1 SGHTA and CDR2 FQGNSA. The CDR3 is made up of 13 amino acids. Input material: peripheral blood. This clonotype was sampled from a woman aged 18-35 years who had recovered from COVID-19. V usage is TRBV7-2 and J usage is TRBJ1-2; D is undetermined. CDR3 in DNA: TGTGCCAGCAGCCCCCTCGAGGGCGGGGGCTACACCTTC. Amino acid sequence: CASSPLEGGGYTF.